One and the same sample provided the 4 T cell receptor beta chains below, sequenced in a study of long-term antiretroviral therapy in people with HIV. Sequencing used immunoSEQ v3.0 at survey level. Repertoires were generated with immunoSEQ multiplex PCR, while TCRdb's copy carries only in-frame clones and drops some. The sample includes around 15,000 clones, over 65% of them seen just once. Sequencing used unsorted PBMCs, obtained 2.1 years after starting antiretroviral therapy. Receptor source: a middle-aged man with HIV.

This clone was seen a few times. This rearrangement joins TRBV6-1 to TRBJ1-6; 8 positions match TRBD1. The germline V gene encodes CDR1 MNHNS and CDR2 SASEGT. CDR3 length: 15 residues. J gave up 6 bases and V 3 bases, and 4 bases lay outside the gene matches. The CDR3 spells CASSDGQGFNSPLHF. Written as DNA, the CDR3 is TGTGCCAGCAGTGATGGACAGGGATTTAATTCACCCCTCCACTTT.

The chain uses TRBV4-1 and TRBJ2-4, with D maybe TRBD2 (6 bases). V was shortened by 1 base and J by 5 bases, with 12 bases between the two germline ends. The CDR3 spans 15 residues. CDR1 and CDR2 from the germline V gene are MGHRA and YSYEKL. The CDR3: CASSQARGIENIQYF. In DNA, the CDR3 is TGCGCCAGCAGCCAAGCGCGGGGAATCGAAAACATTCAGTACTTC.

The rearrangement joins TRBV6-6 to TRBJ1-1; D is possibly TRBD1 (6 bases). Germline loops: CDR1 MNHNY, CDR2 SVGAGI (reference sequence). This CDR3 is built from 15 residues. Trimming left V 2 bases short and J 1 base short, with 11 bases between. As DNA, the CDR3 is TGTGCCAGCAGTTACCCCGCAGGGGAGAACACTGAAGCTTTCTTT. Encoded protein: CASSYPAGENTEAFF.

The rearrangement uses TRBV18 and TRBJ2-5; 7 bases map to TRBD1. Germline assignment: CDR1 KGHSH and CDR2 LQKENI. The CDR3 runs to 13 residues. V trimming: 8 bases; J trimming: 1 base; junction bases outside the gene matches: 4. The CDR3 nucleotides read TGTGCCAGCGCTCGGGACAGCCAAGAGACCCAGTACTTC. It yields the protein CASARDSQETQYF.